The T cell receptor beta chain under discussion was sequenced for a study of T cells after yellow fever vaccination. Study-level findings and limits: Detected again after the booster were most primary-vaccination clones, at about 96% CD4 and roughly 88% CD8.

TCRdb re-called the 5' RACE reads through MiXCR, storing one row per CDR3 protein. The data show 300,000 to 450,000 distinct CDR3 sequences, about 7.8% seen once. As for this clonotype: No antigen is known for it.

The germline V and J ends were trimmed by 3 bases and 4 bases, with 9 bases remaining between them. The CDR3 runs 13 residues. Per germline, CDR1 WNHNN and CDR2 SYGVQD (reference sequence). This TCR was sampled from a young man who received the YFV17D yellow fever vaccine. The chain employs TRBV10-1 and TRBJ1-1, with D hard to call. This material consisted of PBMCs, taken more than 40 days after the first yellow fever vaccination. This CDR3 is CASSESGSTEAFF. CDR3 sequence (DNA): TGCGCCAGCAGTGAATCGGGTTCCACTGAAGCTTTCTTT.